These 18 T cell receptor beta chains originate from one sample sequenced in a study of a mutant IDH1 vaccine in newly diagnosed glioma. Sequenced by immunoSEQ multiplex PCR; TCRdb stores in-frame clones only, minus some. The sample shows 49,000 or so clones, more than 70% of them seen only once. These TCRs' antigens remain unknown. Described time point: week 5, during vaccination. Topical imiquimod was applied with each vaccine dose, which held 300 ug of mutant IDH1 20-mer peptide. This specimen consisted of PBMCs, obtained from a glioma patient whose treatment included an IDH1 peptide vaccine. These receptors all come from a woman between 35 and 50 years old with glioma.

The chain combines TRBV10-3 with TRBJ2-1; D not resolved. Trimming left V 5 bases short and J 0 bases short, with 11 bases between. This CDR3 is 15 amino acids long. Germline CDR1 reads ENHRY; CDR2 reads SYGVKD. The CDR3 DNA is TGTGCCATCAGTTCTGGCAGAAGCTCCTACAATGAGCAGTTCTTC. Protein sequence: CAISSGRSSYNEQFF.

V usage is TRBV4-1 and J usage is TRBJ1-2, with D possibly being TRBD1 (6 bases). Per germline, CDR1 MGHRA and CDR2 YSYEKL. The CDR3 is 16 amino acids. The V end lost 4 bases, the J end lost 3 bases, and 18 bases lay between the germline ends. The CDR3 sequence: CASSLKQGRGDYGYTF. The CDR3 nucleotides read TGCGCCAGCAGCCTAAAACAGGGACGAGGGGACTATGGCTACACCTTC.

The chain uses TRBV9 and TRBJ2-7; possibly TRBD1 or TRBD2 for D (5 bases each). V dropped 3 bases and J dropped 6 bases, with 13 bases sitting between them. CDR1 and CDR2 from the germline V gene are SGDLS and YYNGEE. The CDR3 runs to 13 residues. The CDR3 reads CASSESGTREQYF. CDR3 DNA: TGTGCCAGCAGCGAATCCGGGACCCGCGAGCAGTACTTC.

The genes are TRBV7-9 and TRBJ2-7; 7 bases line up with TRBD1. V gave up 4 bases and J gave up 2 bases; unmatched junction bases: 5. CDR3 length equals 14 residues. Germline V gives CDR1 SEHNR, CDR2 FQNEAQ (reference sequence). The CDR3 sequence: CASSSRDSTYEQYF. The CDR3 nucleotides read TGTGCCAGCAGCTCCCGGGACAGCACCTACGAGCAGTACTTC.

V usage is TRBV13 and J usage is TRBJ2-7; 9 positions agree with TRBD1. The CDR3 covers 15 residues. Germline V gene data show CDR1 as PRHDT and CDR2 as FYEKMQ (reference sequence). J was trimmed by 4 bases and V by 0 bases; bases with no gene match: 4. The CDR3 is CASSLGGTGTYEQYF. CDR3 nucleotide sequence: TGTGCCAGCAGCTTAGGCGGGACAGGGACTTACGAGCAGTACTTC.

This chain uses TRBV5-4 with TRBJ2-3, with D perhaps given as TRBD1 or TRBD2 (5 bases each). V was shortened by 6 bases and J by 1 base, with 18 bases between the two germline ends. The length of the CDR3 is 16 residues. Germline CDR1 reads SGHNT; CDR2 reads YYREEE (reference sequence). In DNA, the CDR3 is TGTGCCAGCAACATTCTAGTGTCGGGACGCACAGATACGCAGTATTTT. Protein: CASNILVSGRTDTQYF.

This clone was recorded once. This rearrangement joins TRBV11-2 to TRBJ2-5; 12 bases align to TRBD2. Germline values: CDR1 SGHAT, CDR2 FQNNGV. This CDR3 has 16 amino acids. Unmatched junction bases numbered 6, after V lost 5 bases and J lost 2 bases. CDR3 sequence reads: CASSPRTSGKQETQYF. CDR3 DNA: TGTGCCAGCAGCCCCCGGACTAGCGGGAAACAAGAGACCCAGTACTTC.

The genes are TRBV4-1 and TRBJ2-2, with 9 nucleotides matching TRBD2. Germline CDR1 reads MGHRA; CDR2 reads YSYEKL. This CDR3 contains 16 residues. V gave up 0 bases and J gave up 4 bases; unmatched junction bases: 3. CDR3 nucleotides: TGCGCCAGCAGCCAAGACCCAGCGGGAGGCACCGGGGAGCTGTTTTTT. It translates to CASSQDPAGGTGELFF.

This chain connects TRBV6-5 to TRBJ1-1; no definite D call. The CDR3 totals 14 residues. V gave up 0 bases and J gave up 6 bases, with 11 bases separating them. Germline V gene lookup returns CDR1 MNHEY and CDR2 SVGAGI. The CDR3 region is CASSYSWREAEAFF. CDR3 in DNA: TGTGCCAGCAGTTACTCGTGGAGGGAGGCTGAAGCTTTCTTT.

The gene calls are TRBV6-5 and TRBJ2-3; tentative D call: TRBD1 (6 bases). V lost 2 bases, J lost 9 bases, and 12 bases lay in between. CDR3 length equals 13 residues. Germline V gene lookup returns CDR1 MNHEY and CDR2 SVGAGI. The CDR3 sequence is CASSYAQRGTQYF. The CDR3 nucleotides read TGTGCCAGCAGTTACGCGCAGAGGGGGACGCAGTATTTT.

The rearrangement uses TRBV29-1 and TRBJ2-5, with 8 bases that match TRBD2. CDR3 size: 13 residues. With 6 bases clipped from V and 5 bases from J, the junction kept 8 bases outside the gene matches. Per germline, CDR1 SQVTM and CDR2 ANQGSEA. For the CDR3, the DNA is TGCAGCGTAGTAGCGGGACTCAGGGAGACCCAGTACTTC. Protein: CSVVAGLRETQYF.

The rearrangement uses TRBV7-2 and TRBJ2-3, with 8 bases lining up with TRBD1. Trimming at V came to 5 bases and at J to 3 bases, leaving 10 bases not matched to a gene. Germline V lookup: CDR1 SGHTA, CDR2 FQGNSA. This CDR3 is built from 16 residues. For the CDR3, the DNA is TGTGCCAGCAGCGCCCGGACAGGGTCGGGGACAGATACGCAGTATTTT. Protein sequence: CASSARTGSGTDTQYF.

This sequence joins TRBV27 and TRBJ1-1; weak D call: TRBD1 (6 bases). The CDR3 loop spans 16 amino acids. Germline-derived CDR1 and CDR2 are MNHEY and SMNVEV (reference sequence). V lost 7 bases to trimming and J lost 0 bases, with 18 bases between them. CDR3 coding DNA: TGTGCCAGCACCGGGCGGGGGCGGGGGATGAACACTGAAGCTTTCTTT. Its translation: CASTGRGRGMNTEAFF.

As to this clone: The germline gene is not matched at one end of the junction; a read error may be the cause. This chain links TRBV7-7 with TRBJ2-1; 11 bases are a match to TRBD2. This CDR3 contains 18 residues. From germline, CDR1 is SSHAT and CDR2 FNYEAQ (reference sequence). The chain's CDR3 is CASSLGAPGTSGDNEQFF. Written as DNA, the CDR3 is TGTGCTAGCAGCTTAGGGGCCCCCGGGACTAGCGGAGACAATGAGCAGTTCTTC.

The chain carries TRBV10-3 and TRBJ1-2, with 11 bases identical to TRBD1. CDR1 ENHRY and CDR2 SYGVKD come from the germline V gene. V lost 6 bases and J lost 8; bases outside the gene matches: 8. The CDR3 is 14 residues long. DNA of the CDR3: TGTGCCATCAGCAGGGACAGGGGGAGCTCGGGCTACACCTTC. This gives the protein CAISRDRGSSGYTF.

To note about this clone: Other DNA sequences in this specimen translate into the identical CDR3. The chain combines TRBV11-2 with TRBJ2-2; D is possibly TRBD1 or TRBD2 (5 bases each). V shed 1 base and J shed 3 bases, with 9 bases lying between them. CDR3 size: 15 residues. Looked up from germline, CDR1 is SGHAT and CDR2 is FQNNGV. The CDR3 spells CASSLAGPHTGELFF. CDR3 nucleotides: TGTGCCAGCAGCTTAGCGGGGCCCCACACCGGGGAGCTGTTTTTT.

The DNA for the CDR3 is TGTGCCAGCTCACCAGGGGTGGGCAGCAATCAGCCCCAGCATTTT. Translation gives CASSPGVGSNQPQHF. The rearrangement uses TRBV18 and TRBJ1-5; no definite D call. Trimming stripped 2 bases from V and 1 base from J, with 9 bases between. Germline values: CDR1 KGHSH, CDR2 LQKENI. CDR3 length equals 15 residues.

The chain recombines TRBV29-1 with TRBJ2-7, with TRBD1 identical over 10 bases. Germline V gives CDR1 SQVTM, CDR2 ANQGSEA. The CDR3 has 13 residues. V dropped 5 bases and J dropped 5; count of bases not matched to a gene: 6. The CDR3 spells CSVTDRGSNEQYF. The CDR3 DNA reads as TGCAGCGTTACGGACAGGGGGTCCAACGAGCAGTACTTC.